The TCR beta chain described here comes from a study of technical replicates of blood from several donors. Germline CDR1 reads SGHVS; CDR2 reads FNYEAQ. The CDR3 has 14 amino acids. J gave up 2 bases and V 4 bases, and 4 bases lay outside the gene matches. Repertoires were generated with immunoSEQ multiplex PCR, while TCRdb's copy carries only in-frame clones and drops some. The sample shows tens of thousands of clones, 85% to 95% of them seen only once. V and J are TRBV7-6 and TRBJ2-7; 8 bases are a match to TRBD1. The clonotype was recovered from a human donor in good health. The sequencing input was T cells isolated from PBMCs. The DNA for the CDR3 is TGTGCCAGCAGCTCTGGACAGGGAGCCTACGAGCAGTACTTC. It encodes CASSSGQGAYEQYF.